Sequencing of this T cell receptor (beta chain) was carried out in a study of control samples from healthy donors and cancer patients. Germline V CDR1 and CDR2: LNHNV, YYDKDF (reference sequence). CDR3 size: 15 residues. V shed 3 bases, J shed 4 bases, and the junction held 8 bases outside the gene matches. This clone showed up just once. TCRdb's table, derived via immunoSEQ multiplex PCR, lists solely in-frame clones and lacks some. The sample holds about 150,000 clones, over 90% seen once. The source is a man aged 50 to 59 in good health. Specimen: blood. This rearrangement joins TRBV15 to TRBJ1-1, with 7 bases identical to TRBD1. The CDR3 reads CATSRGSAGGTEAFF. CDR3 nucleotides: TGTGCCACCAGCAGGGGGTCGGCAGGGGGCACTGAAGCTTTCTTT.